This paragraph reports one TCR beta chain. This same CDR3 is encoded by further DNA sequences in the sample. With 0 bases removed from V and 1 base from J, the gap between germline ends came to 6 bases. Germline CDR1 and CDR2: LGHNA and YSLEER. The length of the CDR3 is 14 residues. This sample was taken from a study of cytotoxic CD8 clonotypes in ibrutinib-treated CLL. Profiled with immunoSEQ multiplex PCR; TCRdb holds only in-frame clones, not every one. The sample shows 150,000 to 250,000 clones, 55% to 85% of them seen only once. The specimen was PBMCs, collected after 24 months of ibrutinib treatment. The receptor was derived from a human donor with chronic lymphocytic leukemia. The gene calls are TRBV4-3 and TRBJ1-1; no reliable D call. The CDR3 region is CASSQDRQNTEAFF. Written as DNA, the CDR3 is TGCGCCAGCAGCCAAGACAGGCAGAACACTGAAGCTTTCTTT.